What follows describes a single TCR beta chain. As yet, its antigen is unknown. The CDR3 runs 14 residues. V lost 4 bases, J lost 6 bases, and 10 bases lay in between. Germline CDR1 reads SEHNR; CDR2 reads FQNEAQ (reference sequence). The sample originates from a study of cytomegalovirus exposure and HLA in healthy donors. Whole-study findings and limits: It was found in a later analysis that first-cohort TCR clusters tended to co-occur in the approximately 120 validation repertoires. The study designated about 160 TCR beta chains cytomegalovirus-associated. Among the CMV-associated chains, three were confirmed in vitro as specific for CMV antigens. Cytomegalovirus status was reportedly diagnosed by the classifier with high specificity and sensitivity.

Using immunoSEQ multiplex PCR, the repertoire was profiled, and TCRdb retains in-frame clones only, with some absent. The sample has some 170,000 clones, more than 75% seen once. The sequence came from a woman aged 25 to 39 in good health and CMV-seronegative. This chain joins TRBV7-9 and TRBJ1-6; D is possibly TRBD1 (6 bases). Sequenced: PBMCs. The CDR3 nucleotides read TGTGCCAGCAGCTCGGACAGTTTTAATTCACCCCTCCACTTT. It is translated as CASSSDSFNSPLHF.